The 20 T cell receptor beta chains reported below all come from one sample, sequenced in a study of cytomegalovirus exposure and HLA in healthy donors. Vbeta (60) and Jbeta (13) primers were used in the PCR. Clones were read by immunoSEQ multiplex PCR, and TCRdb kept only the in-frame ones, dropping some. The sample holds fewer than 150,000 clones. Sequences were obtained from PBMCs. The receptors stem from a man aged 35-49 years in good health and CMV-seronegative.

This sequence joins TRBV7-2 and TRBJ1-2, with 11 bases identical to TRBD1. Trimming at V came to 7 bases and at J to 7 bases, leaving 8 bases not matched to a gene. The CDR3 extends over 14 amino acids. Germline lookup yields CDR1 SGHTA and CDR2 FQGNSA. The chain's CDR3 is CASTSGQGEGGYTF. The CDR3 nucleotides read TGTGCCAGCACCTCGGGACAGGGGGAGGGTGGCTACACCTTC.

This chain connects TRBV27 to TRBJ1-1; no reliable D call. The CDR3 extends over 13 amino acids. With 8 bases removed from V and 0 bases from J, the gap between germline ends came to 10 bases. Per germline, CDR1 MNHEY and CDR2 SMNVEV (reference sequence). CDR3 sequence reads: CASQRKMNTEAFF. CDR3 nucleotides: TGTGCCAGCCAGAGGAAAATGAACACTGAAGCTTTCTTT.

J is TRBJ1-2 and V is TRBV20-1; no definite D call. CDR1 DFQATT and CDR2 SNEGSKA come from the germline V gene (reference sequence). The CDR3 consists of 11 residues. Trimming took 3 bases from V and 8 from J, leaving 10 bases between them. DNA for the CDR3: TGCAGTGCTAGCATATCGGGGGGCTACACCTTC. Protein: CSASISGGYTF.

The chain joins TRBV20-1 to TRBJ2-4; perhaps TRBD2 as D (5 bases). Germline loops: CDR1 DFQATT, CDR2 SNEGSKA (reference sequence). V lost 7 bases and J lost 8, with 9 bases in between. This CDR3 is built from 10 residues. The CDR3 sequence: CSVTRDIQYF. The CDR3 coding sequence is TGCAGTGTAACGCGGGACATTCAGTACTTC.

The CDR3 reads CSANGLNGYTF. In DNA form, the CDR3 reads TGCAGTGCTAACGGACTAAATGGCTACACCTTC. V usage is TRBV20-1 and J usage is TRBJ1-2; D uncertain. V lost 4 bases and J 6 bases, leaving 9 bases between the germline ends. The CDR3 totals 11 residues. Germline V lookup: CDR1 DFQATT, CDR2 SNEGSKA (reference sequence).

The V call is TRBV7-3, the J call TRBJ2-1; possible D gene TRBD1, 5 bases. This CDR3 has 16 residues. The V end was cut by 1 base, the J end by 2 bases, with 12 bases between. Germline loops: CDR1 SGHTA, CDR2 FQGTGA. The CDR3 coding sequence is TGTGCCAGCAGCTTAAATCCAGTGACAGCCTACAATGAGCAGTTCTTC. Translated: CASSLNPVTAYNEQFF. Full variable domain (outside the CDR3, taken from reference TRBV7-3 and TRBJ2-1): GAGVSQTPSNKVTEKGKYVELRCDPISGHTALYWYRQSLGQGPEFLIYFQGTGAADDSGLPNDRFFAVRPEGSVSTLKIQRTERGDSAVYLCASSLNPVTAYNEQFFGPGTRLTVL.

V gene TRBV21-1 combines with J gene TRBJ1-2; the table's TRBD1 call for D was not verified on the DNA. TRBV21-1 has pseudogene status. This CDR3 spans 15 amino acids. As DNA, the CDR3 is TGTGCCAGCAGCTGGACAGGGTCGTCGAGCTATGGCTACACCTTC. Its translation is CASSWTGSSSYGYTF.

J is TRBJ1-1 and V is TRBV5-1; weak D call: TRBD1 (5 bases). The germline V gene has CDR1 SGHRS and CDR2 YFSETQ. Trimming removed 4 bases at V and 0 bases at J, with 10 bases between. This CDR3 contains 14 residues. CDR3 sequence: CASSPQVLNTEAFF. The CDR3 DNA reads TGCGCCAGCAGCCCACAGGTGCTGAACACTGAAGCTTTCTTT.

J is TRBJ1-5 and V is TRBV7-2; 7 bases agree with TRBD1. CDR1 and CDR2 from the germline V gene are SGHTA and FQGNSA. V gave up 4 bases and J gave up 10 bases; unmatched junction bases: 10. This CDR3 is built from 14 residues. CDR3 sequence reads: CASSSTGDLSPQHF. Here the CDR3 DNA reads TGTGCCAGCAGCTCCACAGGGGACTTGAGCCCCCAGCATTTT.

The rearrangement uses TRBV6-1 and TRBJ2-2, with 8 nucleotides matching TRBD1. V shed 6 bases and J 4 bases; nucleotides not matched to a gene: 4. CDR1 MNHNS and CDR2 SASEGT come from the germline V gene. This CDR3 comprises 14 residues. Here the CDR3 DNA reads TGTGCCAGCAGGCAGGGGGCGTCCACCGGGGAGCTGTTTTTT. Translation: CASRQGASTGELFF.

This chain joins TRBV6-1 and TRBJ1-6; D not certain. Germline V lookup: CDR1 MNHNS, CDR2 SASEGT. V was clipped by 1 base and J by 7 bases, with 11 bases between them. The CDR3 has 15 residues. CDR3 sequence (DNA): TGTGCCAGCAGTGAAGTTCGGGGTGGGAATTCACCCCTCCACTTT. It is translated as CASSEVRGGNSPLHF.

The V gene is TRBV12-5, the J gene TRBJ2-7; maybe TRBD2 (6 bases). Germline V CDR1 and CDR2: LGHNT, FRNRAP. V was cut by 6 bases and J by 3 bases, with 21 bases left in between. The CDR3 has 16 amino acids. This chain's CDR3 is CASGHRGNQPRYEQYF. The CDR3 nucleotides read TGTGCTAGTGGACACCGGGGGAATCAGCCTCGCTACGAGCAGTACTTC.

In nucleotides, the CDR3 is TGTGCCAGCAGCTTATCGGTGTCTAGCGGGGGGGCGTCGTTCTTC. Encoded protein: CASSLSVSSGGASFF. V usage is TRBV7-2 and J usage is TRBJ2-1, with 12 nucleotides matching TRBD2. The CDR3 runs 15 residues. Germline assignment: CDR1 SGHTA and CDR2 FQGNSA. After removal of 2 bases from V and 15 bases from J, the junction contained 11 bases not matched to a gene.

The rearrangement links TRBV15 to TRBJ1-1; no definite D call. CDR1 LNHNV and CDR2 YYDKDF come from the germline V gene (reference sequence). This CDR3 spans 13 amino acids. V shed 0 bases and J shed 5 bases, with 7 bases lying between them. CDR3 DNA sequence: TGTGCCACCAGCAGAGAGATTCAGACTGAAGCTTTCTTT. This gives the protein CATSREIQTEAFF.

Here the CDR3 reads CASSQGVALEAFF. The CDR3 coding sequence is TGCGCCAGCAGCCAAGGCGTAGCTCTTGAAGCTTTCTTT. The V call is TRBV4-3, the J call TRBJ1-1; no firm D call. This CDR3 region has 13 residues. V shed 1 base and J shed 7 bases, with 10 bases lying between them. CDR1 LGHNA and CDR2 YSLEER come from the germline V gene.

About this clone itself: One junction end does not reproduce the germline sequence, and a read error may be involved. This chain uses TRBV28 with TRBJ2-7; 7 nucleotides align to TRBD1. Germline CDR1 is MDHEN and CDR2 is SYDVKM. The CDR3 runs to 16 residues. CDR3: CASTHRDSALSHEQYF. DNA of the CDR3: TGTGCCAGCACCCATCGGGACAGCGCCCTCTCCCACGAGCAGTACTTC. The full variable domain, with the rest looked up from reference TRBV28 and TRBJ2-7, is DVKVTQSSRYLVKRTGEKVFLECVQDMDHENMFWYRQDPGLGLRLIYFSYDVKMKEKGDIPEGYSVSREKKERFSLILESASTNQTSMYLCASTHRDSALSHEQYFGPGTRLTVT.

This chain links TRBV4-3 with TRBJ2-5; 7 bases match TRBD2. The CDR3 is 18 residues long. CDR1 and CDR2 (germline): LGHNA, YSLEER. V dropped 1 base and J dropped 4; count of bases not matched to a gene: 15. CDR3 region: CASSQGMASGSRGETQYF. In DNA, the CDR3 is TGCGCCAGCAGCCAAGGGATGGCTAGCGGATCGAGGGGAGAGACCCAGTACTTC.

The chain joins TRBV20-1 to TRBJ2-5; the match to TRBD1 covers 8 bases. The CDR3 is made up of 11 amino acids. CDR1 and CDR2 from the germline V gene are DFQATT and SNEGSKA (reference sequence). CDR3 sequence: CSPDRVETQYF. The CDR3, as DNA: TGCAGCCCGGACAGGGTTGAGACCCAGTACTTC.

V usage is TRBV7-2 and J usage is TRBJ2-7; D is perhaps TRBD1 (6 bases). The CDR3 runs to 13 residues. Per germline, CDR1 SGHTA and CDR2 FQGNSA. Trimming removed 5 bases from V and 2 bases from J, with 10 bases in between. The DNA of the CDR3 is TGTGCCAGCAGCATCGACAGGCCCTACGAGCAGTACTTC. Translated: CASSIDRPYEQYF.

CDR3 amino acids: CASSLNRGGIETQYF. The CDR3 DNA reads TGTGCCAGCAGCTTAAACAGGGGGGGGATTGAGACCCAGTACTTC. The chain uses TRBV7-2 and TRBJ2-5; the D gene is possibly TRBD1 (8 bases). Trimming removed 2 bases at V and 5 bases at J, with 15 bases between. Germline CDR1 SGHTA, CDR2 FQGNSA. This CDR3 contains 15 residues.